The T cell receptor beta chain under discussion was sequenced for a study of cytomegalovirus exposure and HLA in healthy donors. Study-wide results and caveats: Several of the most significant clusters appeared, in a later analysis, to be linked to common viral pathogens. Later analysis demonstrated an association between a missense DCLRE1C variant and TCR beta V- and J-gene trimming. According to an earlier analysis, most TCR beta V segments yielded productive rearrangements about 90% or about 30% of the time.

About this clone: Its antigen is still unknown.

PCR was performed using 60 Vbeta and 13 Jbeta primers. Original data processing: The authors later counted tens of millions of unique TCR beta chains, roughly 11 million of them shared. Sequenced by immunoSEQ multiplex PCR; TCRdb stores in-frame clones only, minus some. Clone size and the V and J calls come from that table; the DNA yielded D and trimming. Of around 150,000 clones in the sample, about three quarters are singletons; the top ten hold around an eighth. Losses at the gene ends were 2 bases for V and 4 bases for J; bases not matched to a gene: 1. Germline V gene data show CDR1 as KGHSH and CDR2 as LQKENI. CDR3 length: 15 residues.

Sequencing was performed on PBMCs. The receptor was derived from a man aged 50 to 59 in good health and CMV-seropositive. The chain is built from TRBV18 and TRBJ2-1; 11 bases fit TRBD1. The DNA of the CDR3 is TGTGCCAGCTCACCAGGGACAGGGGGGTACAATGAGCAGTTCTTC. This gives the protein CASSPGTGGYNEQFF.